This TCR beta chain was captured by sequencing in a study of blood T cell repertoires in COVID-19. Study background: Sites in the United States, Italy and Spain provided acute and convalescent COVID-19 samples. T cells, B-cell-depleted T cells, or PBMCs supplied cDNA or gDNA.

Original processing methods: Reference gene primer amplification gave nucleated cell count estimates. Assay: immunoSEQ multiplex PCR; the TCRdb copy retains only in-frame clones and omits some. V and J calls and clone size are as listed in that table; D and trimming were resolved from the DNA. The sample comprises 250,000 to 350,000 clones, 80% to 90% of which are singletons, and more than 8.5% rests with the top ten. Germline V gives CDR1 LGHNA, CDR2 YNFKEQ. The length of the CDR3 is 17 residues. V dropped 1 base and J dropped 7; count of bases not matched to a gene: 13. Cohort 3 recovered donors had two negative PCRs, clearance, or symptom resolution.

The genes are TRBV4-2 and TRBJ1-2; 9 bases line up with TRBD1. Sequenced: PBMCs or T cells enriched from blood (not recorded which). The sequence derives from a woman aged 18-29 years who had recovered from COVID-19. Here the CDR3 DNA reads TGTGCCAGCAGCCAAGTGGGGGACAGGGCCCTCCGCGGTGGCTACACCTTC. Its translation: CASSQVGDRALRGGYTF.